The clone carrying this T cell receptor (beta chain) was detected ten times or more. Time point described: longitudinal time-point 3. V gave up 0 bases and J gave up 7 bases; unmatched junction bases: 6. This CDR3 spans 15 amino acids. Germline-derived CDR1 and CDR2 are MNHEY and SVGAGI. A single run covered 15-18 subjects with over 190 million TCR-beta sequences. TCRdb recomputed calls from the 5' RACE reads with MiXCR, one row per CDR3 protein. Of approximately 100,000 distinct CDR3 sequences listed, less than 14% are singletons. This specimen comes from a study of neurological immune-mediated disorders.

Sequencing input: PBMCs. The TCR sequence derives from a female donor with HTLV-1-associated myelopathy (HAM/TSP). The chain carries TRBV6-5 and TRBJ2-3; 8 bases align to TRBD2. In DNA form, the CDR3 reads TGTGCCAGCAGTTACTCGCGGGGGGCAATGAATACGCAGTATTTT. The encoded protein is CASSYSRGAMNTQYF.